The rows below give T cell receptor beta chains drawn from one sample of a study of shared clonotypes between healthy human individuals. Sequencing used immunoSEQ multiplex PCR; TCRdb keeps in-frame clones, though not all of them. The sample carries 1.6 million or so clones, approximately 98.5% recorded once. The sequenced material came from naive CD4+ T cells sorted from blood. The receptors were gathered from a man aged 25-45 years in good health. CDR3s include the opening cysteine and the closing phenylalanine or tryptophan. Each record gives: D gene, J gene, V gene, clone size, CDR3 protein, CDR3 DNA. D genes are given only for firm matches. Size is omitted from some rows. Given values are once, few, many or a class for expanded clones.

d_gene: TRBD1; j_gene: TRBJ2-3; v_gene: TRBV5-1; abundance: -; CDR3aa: CASSLMAGGMTDTQYF; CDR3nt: TGCGCCAGCAGCTTGATGGCAGGGGGCATGACAGATACGCAGTATTTT
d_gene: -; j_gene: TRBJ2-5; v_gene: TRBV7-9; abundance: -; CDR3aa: CASSLGSYQETQYF; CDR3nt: TGTGCCAGCAGCCTCGGCTCCTACCAAGAGACCCAGTACTTC
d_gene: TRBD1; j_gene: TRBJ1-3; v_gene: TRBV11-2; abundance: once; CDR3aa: CASRPPGQGHTIYF; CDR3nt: TGTGCCAGCAGACCCCCGGGACAGGGACACACCATATATTTT
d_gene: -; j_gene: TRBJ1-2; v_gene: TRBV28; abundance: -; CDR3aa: CASKLQGSDGYTF; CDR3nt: TGTGCCAGCAAACTACAGGGTTCCGATGGCTACACCTTC
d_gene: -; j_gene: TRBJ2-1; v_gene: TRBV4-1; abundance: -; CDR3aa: CASSQGDYNEQFF; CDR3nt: TGCGCCAGCAGCCAAGGGGACTACAATGAGCAGTTCTTC
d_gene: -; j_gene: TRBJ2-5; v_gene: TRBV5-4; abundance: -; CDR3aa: CASRRSSGTQETQYF; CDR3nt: TGTGCCAGCAGGCGCTCCTCGGGGACCCAAGAGACCCAGTACTTC
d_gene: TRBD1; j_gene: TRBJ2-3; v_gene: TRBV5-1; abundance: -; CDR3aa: CASSLGTGGEGDTQYF; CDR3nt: TGCGCCAGCAGCTTGGGGACAGGGGGCGAGGGAGATACGCAGTATTTT
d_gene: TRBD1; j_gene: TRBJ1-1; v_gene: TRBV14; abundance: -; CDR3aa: CASRQGANTEAFF; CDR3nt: TGTGCCAGCAGACAGGGGGCCAACACTGAAGCTTTCTTT
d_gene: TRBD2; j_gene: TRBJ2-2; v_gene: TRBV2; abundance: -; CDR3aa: CASSEFGGRASGDTGELFF; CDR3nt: TGTGCCAGCAGTGAATTCGGGGGTAGGGCTAGCGGGGACACCGGGGAGCTGTTTTTT
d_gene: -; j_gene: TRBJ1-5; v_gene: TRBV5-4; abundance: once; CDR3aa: CASSSMGGNQPQHF; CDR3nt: TGTGCCAGCAGCTCGATGGGGGGCAATCAGCCCCAGCATTTT
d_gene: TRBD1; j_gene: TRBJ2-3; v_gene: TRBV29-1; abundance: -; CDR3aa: CSGGQGNADTQYF; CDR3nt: TGCAGCGGAGGACAGGGAAACGCAGATACGCAGTATTTT
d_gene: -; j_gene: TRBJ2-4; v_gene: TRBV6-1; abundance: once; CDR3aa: CASSEEGTDSLWDIQYF; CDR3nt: TGTGCCAGCAGTGAAGAGGGAACGGACTCCCTCTGGGACATTCAGTACTTC
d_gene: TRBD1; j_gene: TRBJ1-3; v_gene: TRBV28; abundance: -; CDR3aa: CASSRQGTSGNTIYF; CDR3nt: TGTGCCAGCAGTCGACAGGGTACCTCTGGAAACACCATATATTTT
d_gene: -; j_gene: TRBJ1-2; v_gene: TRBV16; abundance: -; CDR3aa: CASSQSRGSPLAEYGYTF; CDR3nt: TGTGCCAGCAGCCAATCAAGAGGCAGTCCGTTAGCAGAGTATGGCTACACCTTC
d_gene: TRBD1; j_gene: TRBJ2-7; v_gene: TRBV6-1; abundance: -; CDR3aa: CASSPWTGTLYEQYF; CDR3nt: TGTGCCAGCAGTCCCTGGACAGGGACCCTCTACGAGCAGTACTTC
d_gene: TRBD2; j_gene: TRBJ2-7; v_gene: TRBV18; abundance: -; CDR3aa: CASSRGGGSFSYEQYF; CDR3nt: TGTGCCAGCTCTCGGGGCGGCGGGAGTTTCTCCTACGAGCAGTACTTC
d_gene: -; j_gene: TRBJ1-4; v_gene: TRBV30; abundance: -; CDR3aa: CAFQVGEKLFF; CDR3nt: TGTGCCTTTCAGGTCGGTGAAAAACTGTTTTTT
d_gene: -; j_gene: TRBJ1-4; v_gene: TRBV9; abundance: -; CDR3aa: CASSPRGFEGEKLFF; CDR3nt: TGTGCCAGCAGCCCTCGGGGGTTTGAGGGTGAAAAACTGTTTTTT
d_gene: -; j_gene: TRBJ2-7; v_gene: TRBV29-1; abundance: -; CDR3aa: CSVLSGYEQYF; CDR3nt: TGCAGCGTTCTCTCGGGGTACGAGCAGTACTTC
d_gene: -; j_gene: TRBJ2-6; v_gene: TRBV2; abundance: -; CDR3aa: CARRGHQARSGANVLTF; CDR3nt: TGTGCCCGCCGCGGACACCAAGCCCGCTCTGGGGCCAACGTCCTGACTTTC